A selection of T cell receptor beta chains follows, all from one sample in a study of beta chain features in type 1 diabetes. Measured with immunoSEQ multiplex PCR; TCRdb has only the in-frame clones, and not every one. This sample has over 350,000 clones, with approximately 16% found just once. The specimen sequenced was naive CD4+ T cells from blood. These receptors were collected from a woman aged 18-29 years in good health. Both conserved end residues are part of each CDR3. D genes are given only for firm matches. Size values are once, few and many counts, or a class for expanded clones, and some rows have none.

abundance: few; d_gene: NA; j_gene: TRBJ1-1; v_gene: TRBV30; CDR3nt: TGTGCCTGGAGTGGGCTGAACACTGAAGCTTTCTTT; CDR3aa: CAWSGLNTEAFF
abundance: few; d_gene: TRBD1; j_gene: TRBJ1-2; v_gene: TRBV10-3; CDR3nt: TGTGCCATCAGGGACAGGGTTAGTGGTGGCTACACCTTC; CDR3aa: CAIRDRVSGGYTF
abundance: few; d_gene: TRBD1; j_gene: TRBJ1-5; v_gene: TRBV30; CDR3nt: TGTGCCTGGAGCTCGGGACAGAATCAGCCCCAGCATTTT; CDR3aa: CAWSSGQNQPQHF
abundance: few; d_gene: TRBD2; j_gene: TRBJ2-3; v_gene: TRBV7-7; CDR3nt: TGTGCTAGCAGCAATGGGGACTATACGACAGATACGCAGTATTTT; CDR3aa: CASSNGDYTTDTQYF
abundance: NA; d_gene: TRBD1; j_gene: TRBJ2-1; v_gene: TRBV6-4; CDR3nt: TGTGCCAGCAGTGACTCCTTCGGGACAGGGGCGTATAATGAGCAGTTCTTC; CDR3aa: CASSDSFGTGAYNEQFF
abundance: NA; d_gene: TRBD1; j_gene: TRBJ1-2; v_gene: TRBV27; CDR3nt: TGTGCCAGCAGTCGGGGACAGAAATCTAACTATGGCTACACCTTC; CDR3aa: CASSRGQKSNYGYTF
abundance: few; d_gene: NA; j_gene: TRBJ2-1; v_gene: TRBV18; CDR3nt: TGTGCCAGCTCACCATTTAGCTACAATGAGCAGTTCTTC; CDR3aa: CASSPFSYNEQFF
abundance: NA; d_gene: NA; j_gene: TRBJ1-3; v_gene: TRBV28; CDR3nt: TGTGCCAGCACAACCGGCGGCTCTGGAAACACCATATATTTT; CDR3aa: CASTTGGSGNTIYF
abundance: NA; d_gene: TRBD1; j_gene: TRBJ1-2; v_gene: TRBV14; CDR3nt: TGTGCCAGCAGTCATGGACAGGGTTTTGGTGGCTACACCTTC; CDR3aa: CASSHGQGFGGYTF
abundance: few; d_gene: NA; j_gene: TRBJ2-1; v_gene: TRBV7-2; CDR3nt: TGTGCCAGCAGCCCCACCCAGGGCAGAGCTGAGCAGTTCTTC; CDR3aa: CASSPTQGRAEQFF
abundance: few; d_gene: NA; j_gene: TRBJ1-5; v_gene: TRBV28; CDR3nt: TGTGCCAGCAGTTCAGACAGTTACAATCAGCCCCAGCATTTT; CDR3aa: CASSSDSYNQPQHF
abundance: few; d_gene: NA; j_gene: TRBJ2-7; v_gene: TRBV29-1; CDR3nt: TGCAGCGCCGGAGGGGGGCCGGGACTATACTACGAGCAGTACTTC; CDR3aa: CSAGGGPGLYYEQYF